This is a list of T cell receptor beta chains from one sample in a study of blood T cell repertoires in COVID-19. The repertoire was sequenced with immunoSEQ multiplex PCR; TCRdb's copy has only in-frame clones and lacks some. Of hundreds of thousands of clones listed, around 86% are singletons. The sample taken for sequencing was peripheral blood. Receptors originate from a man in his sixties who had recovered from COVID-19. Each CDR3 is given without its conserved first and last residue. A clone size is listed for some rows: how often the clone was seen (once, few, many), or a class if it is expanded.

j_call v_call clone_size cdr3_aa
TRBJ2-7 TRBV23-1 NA ASSRPGLAEYEQY
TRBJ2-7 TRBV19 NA ASSIWAGGYEQY
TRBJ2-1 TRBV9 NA ASSVARGEQF
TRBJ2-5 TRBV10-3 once AVGGDSGSQY
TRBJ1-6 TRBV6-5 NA ASSPTAYNSPLH
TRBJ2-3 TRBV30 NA AWNPGWTSGRTDTQY
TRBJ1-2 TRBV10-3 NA AISKGQGAGGYT
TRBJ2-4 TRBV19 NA ASSTAFSGGIAKNIQY
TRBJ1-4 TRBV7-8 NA ASSLVRGGNEKLF
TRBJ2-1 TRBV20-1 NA SASPGGAGEQF
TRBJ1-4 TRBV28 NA ASSVGQSNEKLF
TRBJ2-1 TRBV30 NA AWSVKTSVYNEQF